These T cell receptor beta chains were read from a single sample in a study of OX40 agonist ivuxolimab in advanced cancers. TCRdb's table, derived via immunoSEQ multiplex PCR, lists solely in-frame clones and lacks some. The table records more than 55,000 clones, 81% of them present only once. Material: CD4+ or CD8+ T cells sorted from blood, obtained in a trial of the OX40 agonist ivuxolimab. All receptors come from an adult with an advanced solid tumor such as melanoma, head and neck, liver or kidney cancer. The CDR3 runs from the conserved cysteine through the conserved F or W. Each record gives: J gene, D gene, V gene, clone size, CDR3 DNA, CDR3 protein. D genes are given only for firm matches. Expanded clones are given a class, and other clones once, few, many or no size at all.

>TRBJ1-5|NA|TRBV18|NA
TGTGCCAGCTCACCACCGCCAGGTAATCAGCCCCAGCATTTT
CASSPPPGNQPQHF
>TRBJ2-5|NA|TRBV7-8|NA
TGTGCCAGCAGCTTAAAGGTTGGTCGGCAAGAGACCCAGTACTTC
CASSLKVGRQETQYF
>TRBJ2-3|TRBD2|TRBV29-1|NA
TGCAGCGTTGAAGGGGCGGGGGCAGATACGCAGTATTTT
CSVEGAGADTQYF
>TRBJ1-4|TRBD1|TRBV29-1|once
TGCAGCGTTGAAGTCAGGGGGATAGGAAAACTGTTTTTT
CSVEVRGIGKLFF
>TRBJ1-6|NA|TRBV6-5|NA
TGTGCCAGCAGTCTTCTTGGGGAGATGAATTCACCCCTCCACTTT
CASSLLGEMNSPLHF
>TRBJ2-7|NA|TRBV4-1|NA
TGCGCCAGCAGCCAAGATCTTGTGTCCGAGCCGTTAGACGAGCAGTACTTC
CASSQDLVSEPLDEQYF
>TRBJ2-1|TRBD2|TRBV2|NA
TGTGCCAGCAGTGCCGGGACTAGCTCCTACAATGAGCAGTTCTTC
CASSAGTSSYNEQFF
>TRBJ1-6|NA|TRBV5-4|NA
TGTGCCAGCAGCTACGACAGCCTGAGCTCCTATAATTCACCCCTCCACTTT
CASSYDSLSSYNSPLHF
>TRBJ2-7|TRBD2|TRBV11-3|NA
TGTGCCAGCAGCGCTAGCGGGGGGACATACTACGAGCAGTACTTC
CASSASGGTYYEQYF
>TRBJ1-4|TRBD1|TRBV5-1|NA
TGCGCCAGCAGCATACTCAGGGGGAGCGATGAAAAACTGTTTTTT
CASSILRGSDEKLFF
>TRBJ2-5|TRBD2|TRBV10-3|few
TGTGCCATCAGTGAGCCCCTTGGCCTAGCGGACCAAGAGACCCAGTACTTC
CAISEPLGLADQETQYF
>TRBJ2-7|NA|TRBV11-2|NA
TGTGCCAGCAGCCCCCGCGGGTCCTACGAGCAGTACTTC
CASSPRGSYEQYF
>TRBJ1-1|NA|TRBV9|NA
TGTGCCAGCAGCGTCAGCCCAGACAGAAATAGAGGATCGAACACTGAAGCTTTCTTT
CASSVSPDRNRGSNTEAFF
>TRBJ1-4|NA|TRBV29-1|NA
TGCAGCGTTGATGGCGGTAATGAAAAACTGTTTTTT
CSVDGGNEKLFF
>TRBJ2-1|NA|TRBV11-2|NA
TGTGCCAGCAGTTTAACAGGCGTGGGAAACGGACCTAACAATGAGCAGTTCTTC
CASSLTGVGNGPNNEQFF
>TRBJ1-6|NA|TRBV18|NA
TGTGCCAGCTCACCTGAACAGAAGAATTCACCCCTCCACTTT
CASSPEQKNSPLHF
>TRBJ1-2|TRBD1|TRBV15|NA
TGTGCCACCAGCAGGCAGAGACAGGGTGGCTACACCTTC
CATSRQRQGGYTF